What follows are 9 T cell receptor beta chains derived from one specimen sequenced in a study of OX40 agonist ivuxolimab in advanced cancers. Libraries were prepared by immunoSEQ multiplex PCR; TCRdb keeps only in-frame clonotypes and omits some of them. The table has tens of thousands of clones, about nine tenths seen once. The sample consisted of CD4+ or CD8+ T cells sorted from blood, taken in a trial of the OX40 agonist ivuxolimab. These receptors originate from an adult with an advanced solid tumor such as melanoma, head and neck, liver or kidney cancer.

The rearrangement links TRBV18 to TRBJ1-1, with a possible D match to TRBD1 (5 bases). V lost 1 base and J 1 base, leaving 22 bases between the germline ends. The CDR3 has 19 amino acids. CDR1 is KGHSH and CDR2 is LQKENI in the germline V gene. This chain's CDR3 is CASSPRRLTGDGRNTEAFF. CDR3 nucleotides: TGTGCCAGCTCACCACGGCGATTAACCGGGGACGGTAGGAACACTGAAGCTTTCTTT.

This clone was recorded once. At one end, the junction sequence differs from germline, possibly due to a read error. This rearrangement joins TRBV6-1 to TRBJ1-2, with D hard to call. CDR1 is MNHNS and CDR2 is SASEGT in the germline V gene. The CDR3 totals 12 residues. DNA of the CDR3: TGTGTCAGCAGTGAAGGCCGATATGGCTACACCTTC. It is translated as CVSSEGRYGYTF.

The chain employs TRBV6-6 and TRBJ2-5, with no clear D. The V and J ends lost 4 bases and 3 bases respectively, with 15 bases between them. Germline V gene lookup returns CDR1 MNHNY and CDR2 SVGAGI (reference sequence). This CDR3 region has 15 residues. The CDR3 is CASSWAAGSKETQYF. The CDR3 DNA sequence: TGTGCCAGCAGTTGGGCTGCCGGATCGAAAGAGACCCAGTACTTC.

The chain is built from TRBV6-5 and TRBJ1-5; unclear D gene. Germline values: CDR1 MNHEY, CDR2 SVGAGI. Trimming left V 7 bases short and J 9 bases short, with 16 bases between. CDR3 length equals 13 residues. CDR3 protein: CASTPDTVAPQHF. The CDR3 DNA follows: TGTGCCAGCACCCCAGACACCGTCGCGCCCCAGCATTTT.

This clone has only a few counts. The V and J genes are TRBV28 and TRBJ1-2; D gene uncertain. The V and J ends lost 2 bases and 2 bases respectively, with 12 bases between them. Per the germline V gene, CDR1 is MDHEN and CDR2 is SYDVKM. The CDR3 has 15 amino acids. The CDR3 sequence: CASSLRKGWNYGYTF. In DNA form, the CDR3 reads TGTGCCAGCAGTTTACGGAAAGGGTGGAACTATGGCTACACCTTC.

The CDR3 reads CASSLFGRGLTYEQYF. Here the CDR3 DNA reads TGTGCCAGCAGTTTATTCGGCAGGGGGTTGACCTACGAGCAGTACTTC. This rearrangement joins TRBV28 to TRBJ2-7, with 7 bases matching TRBD1. The CDR3 runs to 16 residues. Per germline, CDR1 MDHEN and CDR2 SYDVKM. The V segment lost 1 base and the J segment 2 bases; nucleotides outside the gene matches: 8.

About this clone: Sequence at one end of the junction differs from germline and may be a read error. V and J are TRBV7-9 and TRBJ1-1; D call uncertain. CDR1 and CDR2 (germline): SEHNR, FQNEAQ (reference sequence). This CDR3 region has 15 residues. The CDR3 spells CASSLRGSSNSEAFF. The CDR3 bases are TGTGCCAGCAGCTTACGTGGCAGTTCTAACAGTGAAGCTTTCTTT.

V and J are TRBV19 and TRBJ2-2, with TRBD1 matching over 7 bases. The length of the CDR3 is 15 residues. Germline CDR1 LNHDA, CDR2 SQIVND (reference sequence). J was trimmed by 3 bases and V by 3 bases; bases with no gene match: 4. The CDR3 region is CASSISTGDTGELFF. In nucleotides, the CDR3 is TGTGCCAGTAGTATTTCAACAGGGGACACCGGGGAGCTGTTTTTT.

This chain joins TRBV2 and TRBJ1-2, with D maybe TRBD1 (5 bases). Trimming left V 7 bases short and J 6 bases short, with 18 bases between. The CDR3 extends over 14 amino acids. Per the germline V gene, CDR1 is SNHLY and CDR2 is FYNNEI. CDR3 sequence (DNA): TGTGCCAGCAAGTGGGCACTGGCCAGGGATGGCTACACCTTC. Amino acids: CASKWALARDGYTF.